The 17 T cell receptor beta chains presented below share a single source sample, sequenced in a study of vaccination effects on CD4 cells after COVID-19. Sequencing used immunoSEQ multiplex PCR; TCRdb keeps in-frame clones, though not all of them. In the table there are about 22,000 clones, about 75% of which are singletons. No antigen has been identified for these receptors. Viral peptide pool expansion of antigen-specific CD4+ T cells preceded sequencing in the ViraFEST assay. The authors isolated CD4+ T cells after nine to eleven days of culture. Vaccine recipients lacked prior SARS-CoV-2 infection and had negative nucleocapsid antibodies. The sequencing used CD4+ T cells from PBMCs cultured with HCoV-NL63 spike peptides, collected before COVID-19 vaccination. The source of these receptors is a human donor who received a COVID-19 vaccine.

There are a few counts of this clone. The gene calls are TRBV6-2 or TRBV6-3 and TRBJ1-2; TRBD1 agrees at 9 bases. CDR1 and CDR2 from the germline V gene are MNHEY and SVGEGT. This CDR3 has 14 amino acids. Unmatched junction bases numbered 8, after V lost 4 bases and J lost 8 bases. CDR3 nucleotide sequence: TGTGCCAGCAGTTTTACAGGGGGCAGGGTCGGCTACACCTTC. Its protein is CASSFTGGRVGYTF.

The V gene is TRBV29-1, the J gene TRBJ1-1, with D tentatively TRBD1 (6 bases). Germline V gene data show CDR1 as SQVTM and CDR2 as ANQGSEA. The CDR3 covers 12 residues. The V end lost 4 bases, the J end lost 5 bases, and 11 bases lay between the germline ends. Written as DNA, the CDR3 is TGCAGCGTTGCGGGCAGGGGTACTGAAGCTTTCTTT. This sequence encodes CSVAGRGTEAFF.

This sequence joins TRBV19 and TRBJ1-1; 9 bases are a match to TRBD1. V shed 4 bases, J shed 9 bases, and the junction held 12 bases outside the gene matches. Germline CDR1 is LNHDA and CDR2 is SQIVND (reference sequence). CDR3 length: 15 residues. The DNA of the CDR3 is TGTGCCAGTAGTACTGGAGGACAGGGGTTGATGAAAGCTTTCTTT. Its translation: CASSTGGQGLMKAFF.

The CDR3: CASSLFFGSGPLAKNIQYF. CDR3 sequence (DNA): TGTGCCAGCAGCTTGTTCTTCGGTAGCGGACCATTAGCCAAAAACATTCAGTACTTC. The chain recombines TRBV7-8 with TRBJ2-4; weak D call: TRBD2 (6 bases). Germline CDR1 and CDR2: SGHVS and FQNEAQ. Deletions cut 3 bases from V and 0 bases from J, with 21 bases between. This CDR3 has 19 residues.

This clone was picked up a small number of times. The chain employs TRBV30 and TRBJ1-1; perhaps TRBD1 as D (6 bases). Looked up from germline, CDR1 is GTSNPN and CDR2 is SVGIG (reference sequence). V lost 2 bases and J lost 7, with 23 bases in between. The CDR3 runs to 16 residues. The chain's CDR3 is CAWSRSRTGRGGEAFF. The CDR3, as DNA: TGTGCCTGGAGTCGATCAAGAACAGGGAGGGGTGGTGAAGCTTTCTTT.

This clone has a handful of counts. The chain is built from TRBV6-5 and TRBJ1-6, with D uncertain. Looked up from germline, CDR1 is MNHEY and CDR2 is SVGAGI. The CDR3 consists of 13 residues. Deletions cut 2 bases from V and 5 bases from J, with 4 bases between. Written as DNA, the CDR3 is TGTGCCAGCAGTTACCGCCATAATTCACCCCTCCACTTT. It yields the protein CASSYRHNSPLHF.

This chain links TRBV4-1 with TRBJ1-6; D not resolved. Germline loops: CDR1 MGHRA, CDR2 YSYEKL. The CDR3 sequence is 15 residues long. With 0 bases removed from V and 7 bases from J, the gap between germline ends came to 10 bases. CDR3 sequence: CASSQDAQKNSPLHF. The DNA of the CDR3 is TGCGCCAGCAGCCAAGATGCCCAGAAGAATTCACCCCTCCACTTT.

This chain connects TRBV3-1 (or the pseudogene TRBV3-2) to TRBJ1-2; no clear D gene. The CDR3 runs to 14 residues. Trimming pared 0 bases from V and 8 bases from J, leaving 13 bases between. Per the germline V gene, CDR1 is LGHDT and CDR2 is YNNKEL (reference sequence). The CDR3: CASSQDVQSWGYTF. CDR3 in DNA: TGTGCCAGCAGCCAAGATGTCCAAAGCTGGGGCTACACCTTC.

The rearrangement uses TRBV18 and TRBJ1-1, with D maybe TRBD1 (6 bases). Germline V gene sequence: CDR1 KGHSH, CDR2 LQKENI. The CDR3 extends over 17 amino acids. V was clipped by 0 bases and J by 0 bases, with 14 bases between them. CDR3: CASSPPNFDRMNTEAFF. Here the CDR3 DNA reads TGTGCCAGCTCACCACCTAACTTTGACAGGATGAACACTGAAGCTTTCTTT. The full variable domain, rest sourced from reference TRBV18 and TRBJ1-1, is NAGVMQNPRHLVRRRGQEARLRCSPMKGHSHVYWYRQLPEEGLKFMVYLQKENIIDESGMPKERFSAEFPKEGPSILRIQQVVRGDSAAYFCASSPPNFDRMNTEAFFGQGTRLTVV.

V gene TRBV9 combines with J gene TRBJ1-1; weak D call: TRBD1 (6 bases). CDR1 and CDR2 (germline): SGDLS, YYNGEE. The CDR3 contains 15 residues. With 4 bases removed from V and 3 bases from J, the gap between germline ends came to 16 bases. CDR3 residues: CASSSTVGGYTEAFF. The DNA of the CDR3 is TGTGCCAGCAGCAGTACAGTGGGGGGCTACACTGAAGCTTTCTTT.

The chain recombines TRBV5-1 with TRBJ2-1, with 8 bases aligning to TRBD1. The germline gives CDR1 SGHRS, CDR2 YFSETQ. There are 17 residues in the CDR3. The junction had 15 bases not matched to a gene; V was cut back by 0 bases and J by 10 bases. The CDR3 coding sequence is TGCGCCAGCAGCTTGGGACCTGGACAGGGCTCTTCAGGGGAGCAGTTCTTC. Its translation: CASSLGPGQGSSGEQFF.

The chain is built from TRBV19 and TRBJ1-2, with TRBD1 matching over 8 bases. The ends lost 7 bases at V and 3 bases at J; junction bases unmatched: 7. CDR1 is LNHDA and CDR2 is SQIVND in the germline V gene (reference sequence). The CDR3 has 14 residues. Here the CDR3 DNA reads TGTGCCAGTACCCTTGGACAGGGCCACTATGGCTACACCTTC. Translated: CASTLGQGHYGYTF.

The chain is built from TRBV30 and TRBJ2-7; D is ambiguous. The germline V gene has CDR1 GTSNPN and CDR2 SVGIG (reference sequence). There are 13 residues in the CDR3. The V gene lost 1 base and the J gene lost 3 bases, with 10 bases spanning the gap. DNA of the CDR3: TGTGCCTGGAGTGGCAGGACGGGCTACGAGCAGTACTTC. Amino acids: CAWSGRTGYEQYF.

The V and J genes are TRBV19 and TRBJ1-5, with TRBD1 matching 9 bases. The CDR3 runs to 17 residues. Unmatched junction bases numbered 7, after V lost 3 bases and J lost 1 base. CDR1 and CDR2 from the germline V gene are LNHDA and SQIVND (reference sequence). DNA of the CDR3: TGTGCCAGTAGTATGGCGACAGGGGGACGGAGCAATCAGCCCCAGCATTTT. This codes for CASSMATGGRSNQPQHF.

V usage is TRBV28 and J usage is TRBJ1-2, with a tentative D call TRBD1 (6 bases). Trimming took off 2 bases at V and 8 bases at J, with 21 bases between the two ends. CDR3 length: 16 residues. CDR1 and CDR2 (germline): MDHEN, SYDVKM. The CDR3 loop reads CASSLPRRGAGHGYTF. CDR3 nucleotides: TGTGCCAGCAGTTTACCCCGGAGGGGGGCGGGTCACGGCTACACCTTC.

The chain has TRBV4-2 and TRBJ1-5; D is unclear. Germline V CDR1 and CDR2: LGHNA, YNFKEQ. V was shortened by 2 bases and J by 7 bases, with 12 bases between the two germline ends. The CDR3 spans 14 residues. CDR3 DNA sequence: TGTGCCAGCAGCCAAAGGGTCGATGGGCAGCCCCAGCATTTT. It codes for CASSQRVDGQPQHF.

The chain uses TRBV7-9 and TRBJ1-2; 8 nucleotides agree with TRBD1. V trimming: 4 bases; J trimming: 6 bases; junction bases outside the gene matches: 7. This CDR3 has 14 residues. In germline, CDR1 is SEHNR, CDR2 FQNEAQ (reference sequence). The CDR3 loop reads CASSSGQGKNGYTF. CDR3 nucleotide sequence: TGTGCCAGCAGCTCAGGACAGGGTAAAAATGGCTACACCTTC.